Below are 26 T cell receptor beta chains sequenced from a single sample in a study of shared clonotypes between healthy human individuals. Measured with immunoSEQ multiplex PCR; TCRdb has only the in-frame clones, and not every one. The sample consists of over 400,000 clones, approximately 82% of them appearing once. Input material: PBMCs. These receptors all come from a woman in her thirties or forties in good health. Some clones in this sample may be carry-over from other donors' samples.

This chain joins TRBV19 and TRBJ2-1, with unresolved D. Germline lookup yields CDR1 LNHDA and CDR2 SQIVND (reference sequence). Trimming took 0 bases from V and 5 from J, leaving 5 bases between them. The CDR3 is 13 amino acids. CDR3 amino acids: CASSIDQNNEQFF. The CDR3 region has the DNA TGTGCCAGTAGTATAGATCAAAACAATGAGCAGTTCTTC.

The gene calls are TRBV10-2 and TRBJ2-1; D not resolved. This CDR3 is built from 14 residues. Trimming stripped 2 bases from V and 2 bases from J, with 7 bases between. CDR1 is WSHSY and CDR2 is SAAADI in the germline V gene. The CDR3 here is CASSETGAYNEQFF. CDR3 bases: TGCGCCAGCAGTGAGACGGGCGCCTACAATGAGCAGTTCTTC.

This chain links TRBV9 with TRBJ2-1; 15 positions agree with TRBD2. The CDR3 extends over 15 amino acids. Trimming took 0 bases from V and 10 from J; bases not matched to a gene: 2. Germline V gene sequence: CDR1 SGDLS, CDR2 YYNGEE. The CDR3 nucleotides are TGTGCCAGCAGCGTAGGGACTAGCGGGAGGGCCGAGCAGTTCTTC. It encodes CASSVGTSGRAEQFF. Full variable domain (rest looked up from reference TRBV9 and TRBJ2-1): DSGVTQTPKHLITATGQRVTLRCSPRSGDLSVYWYQQSLDQGLQFLIQYYNGEERAKGNILERFSAQQFPDLHSELNLSSLELGDSALYFCASSVGTSGRAEQFFGPGTRLTVL.

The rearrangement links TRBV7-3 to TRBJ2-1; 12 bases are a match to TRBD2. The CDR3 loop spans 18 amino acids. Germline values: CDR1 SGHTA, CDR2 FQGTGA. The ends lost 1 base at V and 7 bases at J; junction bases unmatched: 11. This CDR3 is CASSLRLAGEAGENEQFF. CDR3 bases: TGTGCCAGCAGCTTAAGACTAGCGGGAGAGGCGGGAGAGAATGAGCAGTTCTTC.

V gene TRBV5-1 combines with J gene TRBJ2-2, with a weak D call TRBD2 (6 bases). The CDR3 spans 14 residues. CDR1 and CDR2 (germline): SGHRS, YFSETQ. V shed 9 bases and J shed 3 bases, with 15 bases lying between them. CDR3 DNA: TGCGCCACGCAGGCGGGGCGCTACACCGGGGAGCTGTTTTTT. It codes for CATQAGRYTGELFF.

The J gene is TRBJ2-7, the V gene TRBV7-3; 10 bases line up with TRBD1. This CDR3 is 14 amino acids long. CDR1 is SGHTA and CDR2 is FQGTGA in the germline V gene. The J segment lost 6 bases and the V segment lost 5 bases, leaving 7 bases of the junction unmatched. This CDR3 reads CASSTRQGAAEQYF. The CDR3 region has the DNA TGTGCCAGCAGCACCCGACAGGGGGCTGCCGAGCAGTACTTC.

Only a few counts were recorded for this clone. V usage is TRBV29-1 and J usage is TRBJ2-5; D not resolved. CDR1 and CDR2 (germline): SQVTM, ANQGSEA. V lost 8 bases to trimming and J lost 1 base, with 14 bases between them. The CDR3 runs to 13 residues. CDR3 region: CSTHTNAQETQYF. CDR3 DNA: TGCAGCACGCACACGAACGCCCAAGAGACCCAGTACTTC. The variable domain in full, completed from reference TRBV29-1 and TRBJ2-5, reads SAVISQKPSRDICQRGTSLTIQCQVDSQVTMMFWYRQQPGQSLTLIATANQGSEATYESGFVIDKFPISRPNLTFSTLTVSNMSPEDSSIYLCSTHTNAQETQYFGPGTRLLVL.

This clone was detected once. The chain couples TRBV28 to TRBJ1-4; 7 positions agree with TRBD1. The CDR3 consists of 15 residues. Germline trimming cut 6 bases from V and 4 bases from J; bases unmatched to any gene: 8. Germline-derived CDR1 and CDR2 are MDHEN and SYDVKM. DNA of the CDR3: TGTGCCAGCAGCGAGACAGGGCCGAATAATGAAAAACTGTTTTTT. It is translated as CASSETGPNNEKLFF.

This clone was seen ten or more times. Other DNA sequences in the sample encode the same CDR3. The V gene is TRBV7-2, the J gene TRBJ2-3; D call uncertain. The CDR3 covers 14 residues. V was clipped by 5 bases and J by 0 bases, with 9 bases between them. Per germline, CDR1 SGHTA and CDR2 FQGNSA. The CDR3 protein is CASSPTTSTDTQYF. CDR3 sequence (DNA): TGTGCCAGCAGCCCTACTACGAGCACAGATACGCAGTATTTT.

CDR3 DNA: TGTGCCAGCAGCCCGGGGACAGGCAACACTGAAGCTTTCTTT. Its protein is CASSPGTGNTEAFF. The chain is built from TRBV9 and TRBJ1-1; 8 bases fit TRBD1. Germline CDR1 reads SGDLS; CDR2 reads YYNGEE. V was clipped by 4 bases and J by 2 bases; unmatched bases: 4. The CDR3 contains 14 residues.

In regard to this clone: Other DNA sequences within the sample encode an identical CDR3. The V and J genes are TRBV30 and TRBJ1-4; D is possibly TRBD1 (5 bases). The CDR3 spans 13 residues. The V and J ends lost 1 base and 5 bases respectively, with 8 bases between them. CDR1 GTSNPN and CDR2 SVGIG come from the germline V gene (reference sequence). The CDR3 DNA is TGTGCCTGGAGTGCGGGGCCAAATGAAAAACTGTTTTTT. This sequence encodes CAWSAGPNEKLFF.

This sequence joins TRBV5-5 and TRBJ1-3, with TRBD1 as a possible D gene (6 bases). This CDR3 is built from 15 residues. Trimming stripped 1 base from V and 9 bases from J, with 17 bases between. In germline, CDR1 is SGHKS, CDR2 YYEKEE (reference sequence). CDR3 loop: CASSLTGTTATTIYF. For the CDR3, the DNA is TGTGCCAGCAGCTTGACAGGGACGACGGCGACCACCATATATTTT.

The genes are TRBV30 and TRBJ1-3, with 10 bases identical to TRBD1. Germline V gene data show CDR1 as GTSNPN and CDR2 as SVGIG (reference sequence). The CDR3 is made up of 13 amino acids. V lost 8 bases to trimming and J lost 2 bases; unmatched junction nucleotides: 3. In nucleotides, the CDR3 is TGTGCCACGGGACAGGGGCCTGGAAACACCATATATTTT. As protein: CATGQGPGNTIYF.

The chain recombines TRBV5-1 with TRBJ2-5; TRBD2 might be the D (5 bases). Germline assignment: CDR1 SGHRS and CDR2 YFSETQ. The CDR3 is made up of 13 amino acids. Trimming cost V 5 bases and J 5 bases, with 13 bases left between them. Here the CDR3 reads CASRGAGGETQYF. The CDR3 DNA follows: TGCGCCAGCAGGGGAGCCGGTGGGGAGACCCAGTACTTC.

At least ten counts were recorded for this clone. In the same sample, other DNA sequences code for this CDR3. The CDR3 bases are TGTGCCAGCACCCCTCGGACAGAAACCGGGGAGCTGTTTTTT. Protein product: CASTPRTETGELFF. The chain is built from TRBV6-4 and TRBJ2-2, with D possibly TRBD1 on 6 matching bases. CDR3 length equals 14 residues. Trimming took 7 bases from V and 5 from J, leaving 14 bases between them. CDR1 is MRHNA and CDR2 is SNTAGT in the germline V gene.

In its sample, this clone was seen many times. CDR3 in DNA: TGTGCCAGTAGTCGCGGTACAGTTACCTACGAGCAGTACTTC. Translated, it gives CASSRGTVTYEQYF. This chain links TRBV19 with TRBJ2-7, with D uncertain. The germline gives CDR1 LNHDA, CDR2 SQIVND (reference sequence). V lost 5 bases and J lost 2, with 13 bases in between. CDR3 length equals 14 residues.

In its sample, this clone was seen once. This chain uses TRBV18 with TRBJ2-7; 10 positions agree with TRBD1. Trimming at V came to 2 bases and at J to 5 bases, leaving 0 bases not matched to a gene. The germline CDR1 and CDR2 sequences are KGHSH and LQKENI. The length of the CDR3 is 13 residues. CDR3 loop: CASSPGTGDEQYF. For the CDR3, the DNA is TGTGCCAGCTCACCAGGGACAGGGGACGAGCAGTACTTC.

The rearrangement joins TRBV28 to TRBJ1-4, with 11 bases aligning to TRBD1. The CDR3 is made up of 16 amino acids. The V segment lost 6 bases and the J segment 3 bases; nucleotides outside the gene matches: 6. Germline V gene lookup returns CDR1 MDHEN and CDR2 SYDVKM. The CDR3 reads CASSRDRGTANEKLFF. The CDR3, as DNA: TGTGCCAGCAGCAGGGACAGGGGGACGGCTAATGAAAAACTGTTTTTT.

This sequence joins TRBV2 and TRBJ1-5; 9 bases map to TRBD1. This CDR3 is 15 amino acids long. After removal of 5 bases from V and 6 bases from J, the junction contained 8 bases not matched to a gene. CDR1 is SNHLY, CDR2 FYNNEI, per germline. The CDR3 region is CASSRDRAAIQPQHF. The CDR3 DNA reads TGTGCCAGCAGTAGGGACAGGGCGGCCATTCAGCCCCAGCATTTT.

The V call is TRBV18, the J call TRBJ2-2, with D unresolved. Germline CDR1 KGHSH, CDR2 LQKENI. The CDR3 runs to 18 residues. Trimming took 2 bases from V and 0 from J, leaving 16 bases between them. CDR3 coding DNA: TGTGCCAGCTCACCAAACCAGATGGACGGCGCGAACACCGGGGAGCTGTTTTTT. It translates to CASSPNQMDGANTGELFF.

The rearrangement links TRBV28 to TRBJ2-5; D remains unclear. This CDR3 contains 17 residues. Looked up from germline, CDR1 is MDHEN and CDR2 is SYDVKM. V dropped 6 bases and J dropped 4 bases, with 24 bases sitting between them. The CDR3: CASSHPSEGYGRETQYF. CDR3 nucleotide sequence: TGTGCCAGCAGCCATCCGTCGGAAGGTTATGGCCGAGAGACCCAGTACTTC.

CDR3 bases: TGCGCCAGCAGTGCCGCTGGGACTTCCCCGAGGGAGCAGTACTTC. This gives the protein CASSAAGTSPREQYF. V and J are TRBV10-2 and TRBJ2-7; a possible D gene is TRBD2 (6 bases). Germline-derived CDR1 and CDR2 are WSHSY and SAAADI. The CDR3 loop spans 15 amino acids. Deletions cut 4 bases from V and 7 bases from J, with 20 bases between.

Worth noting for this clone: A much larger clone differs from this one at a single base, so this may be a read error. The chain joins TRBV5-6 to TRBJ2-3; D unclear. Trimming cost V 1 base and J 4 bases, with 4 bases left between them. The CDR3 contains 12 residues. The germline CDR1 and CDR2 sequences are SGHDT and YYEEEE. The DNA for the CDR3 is TGTGCCAGCAGCTTGACTGCAGATACGCAGTATTTT. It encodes CASSLTADTQYF.

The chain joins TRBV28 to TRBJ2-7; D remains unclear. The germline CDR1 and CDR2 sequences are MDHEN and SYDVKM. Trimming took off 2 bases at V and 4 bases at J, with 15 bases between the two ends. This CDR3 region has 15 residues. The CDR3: CASSLVWGRVYEQYF. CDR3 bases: TGTGCCAGCAGTTTAGTTTGGGGAAGAGTATACGAGCAGTACTTC.

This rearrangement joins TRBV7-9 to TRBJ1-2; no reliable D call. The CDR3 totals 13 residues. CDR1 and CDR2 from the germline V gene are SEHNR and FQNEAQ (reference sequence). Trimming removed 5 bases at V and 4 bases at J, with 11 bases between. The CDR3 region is CASSIPPGYGYTF. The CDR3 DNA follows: TGTGCCAGCAGCATACCCCCCGGCTATGGCTACACCTTC.

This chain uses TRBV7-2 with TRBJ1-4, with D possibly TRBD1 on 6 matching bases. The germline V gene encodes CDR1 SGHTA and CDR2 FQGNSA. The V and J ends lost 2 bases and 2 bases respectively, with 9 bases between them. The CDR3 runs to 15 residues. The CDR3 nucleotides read TGTGCCAGCAGCTTACCGGGGGCGACTAATGAAAAACTGTTTTTT. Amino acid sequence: CASSLPGATNEKLFF.